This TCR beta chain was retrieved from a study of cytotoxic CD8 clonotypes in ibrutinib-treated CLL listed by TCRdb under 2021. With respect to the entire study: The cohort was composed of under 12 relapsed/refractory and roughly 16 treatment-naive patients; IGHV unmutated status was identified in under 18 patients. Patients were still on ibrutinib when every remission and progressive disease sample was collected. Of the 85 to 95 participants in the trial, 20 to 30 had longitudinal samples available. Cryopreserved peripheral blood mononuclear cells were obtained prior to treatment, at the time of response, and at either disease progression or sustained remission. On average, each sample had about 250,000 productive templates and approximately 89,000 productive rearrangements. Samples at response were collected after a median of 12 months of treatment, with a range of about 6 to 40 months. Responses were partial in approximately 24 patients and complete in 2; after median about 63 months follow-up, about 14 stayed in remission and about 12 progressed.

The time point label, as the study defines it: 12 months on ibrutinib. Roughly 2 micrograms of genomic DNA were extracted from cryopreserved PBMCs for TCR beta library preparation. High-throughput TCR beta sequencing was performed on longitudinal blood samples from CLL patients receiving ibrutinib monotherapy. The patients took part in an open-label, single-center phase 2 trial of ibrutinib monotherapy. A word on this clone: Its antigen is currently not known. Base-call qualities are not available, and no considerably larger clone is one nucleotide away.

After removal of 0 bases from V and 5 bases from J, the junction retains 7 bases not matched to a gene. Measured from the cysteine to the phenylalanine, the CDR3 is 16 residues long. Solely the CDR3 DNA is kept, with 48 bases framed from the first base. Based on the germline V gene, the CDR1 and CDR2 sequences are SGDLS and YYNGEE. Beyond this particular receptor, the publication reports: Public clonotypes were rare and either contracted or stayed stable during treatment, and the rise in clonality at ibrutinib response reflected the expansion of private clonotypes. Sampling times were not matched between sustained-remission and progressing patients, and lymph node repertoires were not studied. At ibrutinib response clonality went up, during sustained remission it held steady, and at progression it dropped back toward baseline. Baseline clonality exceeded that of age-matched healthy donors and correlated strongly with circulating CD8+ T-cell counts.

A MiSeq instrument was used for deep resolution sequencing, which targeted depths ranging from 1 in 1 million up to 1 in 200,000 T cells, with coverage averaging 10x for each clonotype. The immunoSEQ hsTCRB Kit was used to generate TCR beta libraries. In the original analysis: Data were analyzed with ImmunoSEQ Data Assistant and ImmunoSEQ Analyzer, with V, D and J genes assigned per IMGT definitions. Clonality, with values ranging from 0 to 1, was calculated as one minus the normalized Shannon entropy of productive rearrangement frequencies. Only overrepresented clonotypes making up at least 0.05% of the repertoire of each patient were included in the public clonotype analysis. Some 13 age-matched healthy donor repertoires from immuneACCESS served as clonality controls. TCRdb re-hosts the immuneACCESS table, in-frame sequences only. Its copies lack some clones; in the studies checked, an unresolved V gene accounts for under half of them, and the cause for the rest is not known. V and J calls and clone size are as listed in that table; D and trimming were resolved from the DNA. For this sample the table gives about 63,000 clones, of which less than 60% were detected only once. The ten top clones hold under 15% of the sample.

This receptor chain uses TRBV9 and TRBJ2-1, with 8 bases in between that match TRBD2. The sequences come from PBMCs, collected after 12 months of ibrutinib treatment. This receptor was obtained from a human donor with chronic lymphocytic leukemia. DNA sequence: TGTGCCAGCAGCGTAGAGCAAGCGGGAGTGGACAATGAGCAGTTCTTC. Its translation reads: CASSVEQAGVDNEQFF.